The 26 T cell receptor beta chains reported below all come from one sample, sequenced in a study of shared clonotypes between healthy human individuals. Clones were read by immunoSEQ multiplex PCR, and TCRdb kept only the in-frame ones, dropping some. The table shows about 2 million clones, with about 95% occurring only once. Specimen: naive CD4+ T cells sorted from blood. The subset: CD45RA+ positively selected. The receptor set was obtained from a man aged 18 to 35 in good health.

The J gene is TRBJ2-4, the V gene TRBV11-2, with D uncertain. The CDR3 length is 12 residues. CDR1 and CDR2 from the germline V gene are SGHAT and FQNNGV. Trimming stripped 1 base from V and 6 bases from J, with 4 bases between. CDR3 loop: CASSLGGNIQYF. The CDR3 DNA reads TGTGCCAGCAGCTTAGGGGGAAACATTCAGTACTTC.

This chain uses TRBV9 with TRBJ1-3, with D unresolved. CDR1 and CDR2 from the germline V gene are SGDLS and YYNGEE. This CDR3 contains 14 residues. Trimming stripped 3 bases from V and 4 bases from J, with 11 bases between. This chain's CDR3 is CASSDLHSGNTIYF. The DNA of the CDR3 is TGTGCCAGCAGCGACCTACATTCAGGAAACACCATATATTTT. The complete variable domain, with remaining parts taken from reference TRBV9 and TRBJ1-3, reads DSGVTQTPKHLITATGQRVTLRCSPRSGDLSVYWYQQSLDQGLQFLIQYYNGEERAKGNILERFSAQQFPDLHSELNLSSLELGDSALYFCASSDLHSGNTIYFGEGSWLTVV.

The chain employs TRBV30 and TRBJ1-2, with 12 bases that match TRBD1. Germline V CDR1 and CDR2: GTSNPN, SVGIG (reference sequence). J gave up 7 bases and V 3 bases, and 6 bases lay outside the gene matches. This CDR3 comprises 14 residues. This chain's CDR3 is CAWRRRDRGLGYTF. The CDR3 region has the DNA TGTGCCTGGAGAAGGCGGGACAGGGGGCTTGGCTACACCTTC.

The gene calls are TRBV28 and TRBJ1-5; 9 bases map to TRBD1. Trimming took 6 bases from V and 6 from J; bases not matched to a gene: 6. In germline, CDR1 is MDHEN, CDR2 SYDVKM. The CDR3 has 14 residues. CDR3 nucleotides: TGTGCCAGCAGCTCCACAGGGGGCAGTCAGCCCCAGCATTTT. Encoded protein: CASSSTGGSQPQHF. Filled out from reference TRBV28 and TRBJ1-5, the complete variable domain reads DVKVTQSSRYLVKRTGEKVFLECVQDMDHENMFWYRQDPGLGLRLIYFSYDVKMKEKGDIPEGYSVSREKKERFSLILESASTNQTSMYLCASSSTGGSQPQHFGDGTRLSIL.

There are a few counts of this clone. The chain couples TRBV7-3 to TRBJ1-2; 7 bases agree with TRBD1. The germline V gene encodes CDR1 SGHTA and CDR2 FQGTGA. CDR3 length: 17 residues. The ends lost 2 bases at V and 6 bases at J; junction bases unmatched: 15. The CDR3 DNA follows: TGTGCCAGCAGCTTAGTACAGGGGAGTTTTACAACCCATGGCTACACCTTC. Its protein product is CASSLVQGSFTTHGYTF. The entire variable domain, with the rest obtained from reference TRBV7-3 and TRBJ1-2, is as follows: GAGVSQTPSNKVTEKGKYVELRCDPISGHTALYWYRQSLGQGPEFLIYFQGTGAADDSGLPNDRFFAVRPEGSVSTLKIQRTERGDSAVYLCASSLVQGSFTTHGYTFGSGTRLTVV.

V usage is TRBV19 and J usage is TRBJ2-2; D is possibly TRBD1 (6 bases). The germline V gene has CDR1 LNHDA and CDR2 SQIVND (reference sequence). The CDR3 contains 15 residues. Trimming took 6 bases from V and 1 from J, leaving 12 bases between them. The CDR3 DNA is TGTGCCAGTAGGCCGGGACACTGGAACACCGGGGAGCTGTTTTTT. Its translation: CASRPGHWNTGELFF.

This sequence joins TRBV5-4 and TRBJ2-1; D remains ambiguous. This CDR3 spans 12 amino acids. V lost 4 bases and J lost 8, with 10 bases in between. Germline values: CDR1 SGHNT, CDR2 YYREEE (reference sequence). The CDR3 DNA sequence: TGTGCCAGCAGCGCCGAGGCCTATGAGCAGTTCTTC. This sequence encodes CASSAEAYEQFF.

The chain employs TRBV7-9 and TRBJ2-7; D is possibly TRBD2 (6 bases). Per the germline V gene, CDR1 is SEHNR and CDR2 is FQNEAQ (reference sequence). V lost 4 bases and J lost 0, with 19 bases in between. This CDR3 is built from 17 residues. CDR3 loop: CASSSSPGRGDSYEQYF. DNA of the CDR3: TGTGCCAGCAGCTCCTCCCCGGGGCGGGGCGACTCCTACGAGCAGTACTTC.

The V and J genes are TRBV7-9 and TRBJ2-1; the match to TRBD2 covers 8 bases. The V and J ends lost 0 bases and 5 bases, in that order; junction bases with no gene match: 12. The CDR3 has 18 amino acids. CDR1 and CDR2 (germline): SEHNR, FQNEAQ (reference sequence). The CDR3 DNA sequence: TGTGCCAGCAGCTTAGCGGCGGCTAGCGGGCCGCTTAACAATGAGCAGTTCTTC. Amino acids: CASSLAAASGPLNNEQFF.

The chain couples TRBV6-4 to TRBJ1-6, with 8 bases lining up with TRBD1. CDR1 is MRHNA, CDR2 SNTAGT, per germline. V lost 6 bases, J lost 8 bases, and 12 bases stayed unmatched. The CDR3 runs 16 residues. CDR3 sequence reads: CASSRNPTGVDSPLHF. CDR3 coding DNA: TGTGCCAGCAGCCGCAACCCGACAGGGGTTGATTCACCCCTCCACTTT.

The V gene is TRBV2, the J gene TRBJ1-1; 11 bases align to TRBD1. This CDR3 contains 13 residues. Germline-derived CDR1 and CDR2 are SNHLY and FYNNEI. The J segment lost 3 bases and the V segment lost 6 bases, leaving 0 bases of the junction unmatched. The CDR3 coding sequence is TGTGCCAGCAGGGGACAGGGGGACACTGAAGCTTTCTTT. Protein sequence: CASRGQGDTEAFF. The variable domain in full, with the rest retrieved from reference TRBV2 and TRBJ1-1, is EPEVTQTPSHQVTQMGQEVILRCVPISNHLYFYWYRQILGQKVEFLVSFYNNEISEKSEIFDDQFSVERPDGSNFTLKIRSTKLEDSAMYFCASRGQGDTEAFFGQGTRLTVV.

This chain joins TRBV6-6 and TRBJ1-6; 8 positions agree with TRBD1. In germline, CDR1 is MNHNY, CDR2 SVGAGI (reference sequence). V trimming: 6 bases; J trimming: 4 bases; junction bases outside the gene matches: 5. The CDR3 is 15 residues long. The CDR3 nucleotides are TGTGCCAGCAGATTGACAGGGGATTATAATTCACCCCTCCACTTT. Encoded protein: CASRLTGDYNSPLHF.

The sample holds a few counts of this clone. The chain uses TRBV6-4 and TRBJ1-5, with no clear D. CDR3 length: 13 residues. Germline-derived CDR1 and CDR2 are MRHNA and SNTAGT. V was pared by 3 bases and J by 1 base, with 4 bases between. CDR3 nucleotide sequence: TGTGCCAGCAGTGAACAGAGCAATCAGCCCCAGCATTTT. It translates to CASSEQSNQPQHF.

The chain carries TRBV5-1 and TRBJ2-7, with 8 bases matching TRBD1. Germline-derived CDR1 and CDR2 are SGHRS and YFSETQ. Trimming at V came to 2 bases and at J to 5 bases, leaving 9 bases not matched to a gene. The CDR3 is 15 amino acids. In DNA form, the CDR3 reads TGCGCCAGCAGCTTCGAGGGCAGGGGGCTTGACGAGCAGTACTTC. Translation gives CASSFEGRGLDEQYF.

Worth noting for this clone: This CDR3 is also generated by other DNA sequences in the sample. The chain has TRBV5-1 and TRBJ2-5, with TRBD2 matching 16 bases. Trimming cost V 4 bases and J 2 bases; bases outside gene matches: 2. From germline, CDR1 is SGHRS and CDR2 YFSETQ. The CDR3 contains 16 residues. The CDR3 protein is CASSGGLAGGQETQYF. As DNA, the CDR3 is TGCGCCAGCAGCGGGGGACTAGCGGGAGGGCAAGAGACCCAGTACTTC.

This rearrangement joins TRBV7-6 to TRBJ2-3; the D is unclear. V was pared by 2 bases and J by 1 base, with 7 bases between. The CDR3 contains 14 residues. Germline V CDR1 and CDR2: SGHVS, FNYEAQ. The CDR3, as DNA: TGTGCCAGCAGCTTATACGAGGGCACAGATACGCAGTATTTT. Its protein is CASSLYEGTDTQYF. The whole variable domain, remainder taken from reference TRBV7-6 and TRBJ2-3, is GAGVSQSPRYKVTKRGQDVALRCDPISGHVSLYWYRQALGQGPEFLTYFNYEAQQDKSGLPNDRFSAERPEGSISTLTIQRTEQRDSAMYRCASSLYEGTDTQYFGPGTRLTVL.

This chain connects TRBV7-9 to TRBJ1-6, with D possibly TRBD1 on 6 matching bases. Trimming removed 3 bases at V and 1 base at J, with 7 bases between. This CDR3 is built from 15 residues. The V gene's germline CDR1 is SEHNR and CDR2 FQNEAQ (reference sequence). The CDR3 DNA reads TGTGCCAGCAGCTTCGGACAGTCCTATAATTCACCCCTCCACTTT. Translated: CASSFGQSYNSPLHF.

The chain links TRBV28 to TRBJ2-5; TRBD1 matches at 9 bases. Germline CDR1 MDHEN, CDR2 SYDVKM. The CDR3 is made up of 15 amino acids. The V and J ends lost 6 bases and 4 bases, in that order; junction bases with no gene match: 9. In DNA, the CDR3 is TGTGCCAGCAGCTTAGGTGGACAGGGGAGAGAGACCCAGTACTTC. The encoded protein is CASSLGGQGRETQYF. Full variable domain (rest looked up from reference TRBV28 and TRBJ2-5): DVKVTQSSRYLVKRTGEKVFLECVQDMDHENMFWYRQDPGLGLRLIYFSYDVKMKEKGDIPEGYSVSREKKERFSLILESASTNQTSMYLCASSLGGQGRETQYFGPGTRLLVL.

The V call is TRBV5-4, the J call TRBJ2-7, with D possibly being TRBD2 (5 bases). The V gene's germline CDR1 is SGHNT and CDR2 YYREEE (reference sequence). The CDR3 contains 13 residues. V lost 1 base, J lost 4 bases, and 9 bases lay in between. The CDR3 loop is CASSLNGIYEQYF. DNA for the CDR3: TGTGCCAGCAGCTTGAACGGGATTTACGAGCAGTACTTC.

This clone was seen only once. V is TRBV7-9 and J is TRBJ1-5; D gene ambiguous. V shed 4 bases and J shed 4 bases, with 5 bases lying between them. The CDR3 consists of 12 residues. The germline gives CDR1 SEHNR, CDR2 FQNEAQ (reference sequence). For the CDR3, the DNA is TGTGCCAGCAGCTACGATAATCAGCCCCAGCATTTT. This codes for CASSYDNQPQHF.

This chain uses TRBV19 with TRBJ1-2; D possibly corresponds to TRBD1 (5 bases). Deletions cut 7 bases from V and 8 bases from J, with 17 bases between. From germline, CDR1 is LNHDA and CDR2 SQIVND (reference sequence). This CDR3 contains 13 residues. For the CDR3, the DNA is TGTGCCAGTACTGGGACCCGGAGGTTCGGCTACACCTTC. Translated, it gives CASTGTRRFGYTF.

With regard to this clone: Other nucleotide sequences in the sample specify the same CDR3. The chain employs TRBV19 and TRBJ1-6; 8 nucleotides match TRBD1. The CDR3 spans 13 residues. Trimming took 6 bases from V and 7 from J; bases not matched to a gene: 2. Germline V lookup: CDR1 LNHDA, CDR2 SQIVND (reference sequence). As DNA, the CDR3 is TGTGCCAGTAGCGACAGGGGAAATTCACCCCTCCACTTT. Translating it yields CASSDRGNSPLHF.

Note on this clone: The germline gene is not matched at one end of the junction; a read error may be the cause. The V call is TRBV4-1, the J call TRBJ2-6, with 10 positions matching TRBD2. Looked up from germline, CDR1 is MGHRA and CDR2 is YSYEKL. This CDR3 spans 19 amino acids. The CDR3: CASSQVRSGRASGVNVLTF. The CDR3 DNA follows: TGCGCCAGCAGCCAAGTCCGAAGCGGGAGGGCCTCTGGGGTCAACGTCCTGACTTTC.

The J gene is TRBJ2-4, the V gene TRBV2; possible D gene TRBD1, 6 bases. Germline CDR1 and CDR2: SNHLY and FYNNEI. With 3 bases removed from V and 1 base from J, the gap between germline ends came to 7 bases. This CDR3 spans 14 amino acids. The CDR3 DNA follows: TGTGCCAGCAGTGATGACAGGGCCAAAAACATTCAGTACTTC. This codes for CASSDDRAKNIQYF. The entire variable domain, with the rest obtained from reference TRBV2 and TRBJ2-4, is as follows: EPEVTQTPSHQVTQMGQEVILRCVPISNHLYFYWYRQILGQKVEFLVSFYNNEISEKSEIFDDQFSVERPDGSNFTLKIRSTKLEDSAMYFCASSDDRAKNIQYFGAGTRLSVL.

As DNA, the CDR3 is TGCGCCAGCAGTGCGGACAGAAATCAGCCCCAGCATTTT. It translates to CASSADRNQPQHF. The chain carries TRBV10-1 and TRBJ1-5; D may be TRBD1 (6 bases). The CDR3 runs to 13 residues. Trimming removed 4 bases at V and 4 bases at J, with 8 bases between. CDR1 and CDR2 (germline): WNHNN, SYGVQD (reference sequence).

The chain couples TRBV28 to TRBJ1-5; no firm D call. Trimming removed 6 bases from V and 3 bases from J, with 18 bases in between. Looked up from germline, CDR1 is MDHEN and CDR2 is SYDVKM. The CDR3 spans 16 residues. The DNA for the CDR3 is TGTGCCAGCAGCATTCAGACCCTACTATACAATCAGCCCCAGCATTTT. Its protein is CASSIQTLLYNQPQHF.